This entry lists 15 T cell receptor beta chains sequenced from one sample in a study of cytomegalovirus exposure and HLA in healthy donors. The PCR contained 60 Vbeta and 13 Jbeta primers. Profiling relied on immunoSEQ multiplex PCR, and the TCRdb table lists in-frame clones only, not all of them. The sample contains roughly 40,000 clones, over 75% of which appear only once. The sequenced material came from PBMCs. These receptors were taken from a man in his forties or fifties in good health and CMV-seronegative.

The chain carries TRBV18 and TRBJ1-3; 7 bases fit TRBD1. The V gene's germline CDR1 is KGHSH and CDR2 LQKENI. The CDR3 totals 15 residues. V lost 3 bases and J lost 0; bases outside the gene matches: 2. The CDR3 spells CASSPGQISGNTIYF. In nucleotides, the CDR3 is TGTGCCAGCTCACCGGGACAGATCTCTGGAAACACCATATATTTT.

The CDR3 here is CASRITRGWYGYTF. The CDR3 nucleotides read TGTGCCAGCAGAATAACCAGGGGGTGGTATGGCTACACCTTC. The chain is built from TRBV28 and TRBJ1-2; 7 nucleotides agree with TRBD1. V gave up 6 bases and J gave up 5 bases; unmatched junction bases: 9. The germline V gene encodes CDR1 MDHEN and CDR2 SYDVKM. The CDR3 runs 14 residues.

This clone has only one observation. V and J are TRBV6-1 and TRBJ1-1; D might be TRBD1 (6 bases). The CDR3 length is 14 residues. CDR1 is MNHNS and CDR2 is SASEGT in the germline V gene. V dropped 7 bases and J dropped 7 bases, with 19 bases sitting between them. In nucleotides, the CDR3 is TGTGCCAGCACCGTAGGGGGGGCTAGGGGTGAAGCTTTCTTT. It specifies CASTVGGARGEAFF.

This sequence joins TRBV4-3 and TRBJ2-7, with D possibly matching TRBD2 (5 bases). V lost 2 bases to trimming and J lost 7 bases, with 12 bases between them. The CDR3 is 13 amino acids. Germline V gene data show CDR1 as LGHNA and CDR2 as YSLEER. The DNA for the CDR3 is TGCGCCAGCAGCCAAACGGGCACGGGGGAGCAGTACTTC. It encodes CASSQTGTGEQYF.

The rearrangement uses TRBV30 and TRBJ2-1; D may correspond to TRBD1 or TRBD2 (5 bases each). The V and J ends lost 8 bases and 0 bases respectively, with 17 bases between them. Germline V gene data show CDR1 as GTSNPN and CDR2 as SVGIG (reference sequence). This CDR3 has 15 amino acids. CDR3 loop: CAGTPLSGSYNEQFF. DNA of the CDR3: TGTGCCGGGACCCCTCTCAGTGGCTCCTACAATGAGCAGTTCTTC.

With regard to this clone: This sample includes further DNA sequences coding for the same CDR3. This chain uses TRBV28 with TRBJ2-7, with 13 bases that match TRBD2. The CDR3 is 14 residues long. Germline-derived CDR1 and CDR2 are MDHEN and SYDVKM. Trimming took 7 bases from V and 4 from J; bases not matched to a gene: 4. CDR3 in DNA: TGTGCCAGCACCCTGGGACTAGCGGGATACGAGCAGTACTTC. It specifies CASTLGLAGYEQYF.

The chain has TRBV19 and TRBJ1-3; a weak D match, TRBD1 (5 bases). Per the germline V gene, CDR1 is LNHDA and CDR2 is SQIVND (reference sequence). The CDR3 runs 14 residues. Trimming cost V 8 bases and J 4 bases, with 15 bases left between them. As DNA, the CDR3 is TGTGCCAGTTGTACCCCAGGGCGAGGAAACACCATATATTTT. Residues: CASCTPGRGNTIYF.

The V and J genes are TRBV19 and TRBJ1-5; 10 bases line up with TRBD1. Losses at the gene ends were 5 bases for V and 8 bases for J; bases not matched to a gene: 9. This CDR3 has 15 residues. CDR1 is LNHDA, CDR2 SQIVND, per germline (reference sequence). CDR3 sequence (DNA): TGTGCCAGTAGTGTTGGACAGGGGGGTTATAAGCCCCAGCATTTT. As protein: CASSVGQGGYKPQHF.

The rearrangement uses TRBV9 and TRBJ2-7; TRBD2 is a possible D gene (6 bases). Deletions cut 4 bases from V and 3 bases from J, with 14 bases between. The CDR3 is 14 amino acids. CDR1 and CDR2 (germline): SGDLS, YYNGEE. The CDR3: CASSPGLTLYEQYF. CDR3 bases: TGTGCCAGCAGCCCGGGACTCACCCTCTACGAGCAGTACTTC.

The chain combines TRBV6-6 with TRBJ2-3; 9 nucleotides align to TRBD2. The CDR3 has 14 amino acids. Per the germline V gene, CDR1 is MNHNY and CDR2 is SVGAGI (reference sequence). Unmatched junction bases numbered 6, after V lost 5 bases and J lost 6 bases. The CDR3 DNA follows: TGTGCCAGCAGTCCCTTAGCGGGAGAGGATACGCAGTATTTT. The encoded protein is CASSPLAGEDTQYF.

There are a few counts of this clone. This chain links TRBV7-9 with TRBJ2-1; no clear D. This CDR3 has 13 amino acids. V lost 8 bases and J 4 bases, leaving 12 bases between the germline ends. Germline V lookup: CDR1 SEHNR, CDR2 FQNEAQ (reference sequence). The CDR3 nucleotides read TGTGCCAGCGAAGGAGATTGGTACAATGAGCAGTTCTTC. Protein product: CASEGDWYNEQFF. Full variable domain (remainder filled in from reference TRBV7-9 and TRBJ2-1): DTGVSQNPRHKITKRGQNVTFRCDPISEHNRLYWYRQTLGQGPEFLTYFQNEAQLEKSRLLSDRFSAERPKGSFSTLEIQRTEQGDSAMYLCASEGDWYNEQFFGPGTRLTVL.

This clone has a single count. V gene TRBV9 combines with J gene TRBJ1-2; D gene unclear. The CDR3 is 16 residues long. Trimming removed 0 bases from V and 8 bases from J, with 20 bases in between. Germline V gene data show CDR1 as SGDLS and CDR2 as YYNGEE. The CDR3 region is CASSVGPGIGVSGYTF. The CDR3 DNA reads as TGTGCCAGCAGCGTAGGCCCCGGGATAGGAGTTTCCGGCTACACCTTC.

The chain links TRBV6-1 to TRBJ1-2; TRBD1 aligns across 9 bases. V lost 3 bases, J lost 4 bases, and 3 bases stayed unmatched. CDR3 length: 14 amino acids. CDR1 and CDR2 from the germline V gene are MNHNS and SASEGT. The CDR3 spells CASSDGTGFYGYTF. DNA of the CDR3: TGTGCCAGCAGTGACGGGACAGGGTTCTATGGCTACACCTTC.

The chain combines TRBV11-3 with TRBJ1-5, with 9 positions matching TRBD1. CDR1 and CDR2 from the germline V gene are SGHNT and YENEEA. Losses at the gene ends were 8 bases for V and 10 bases for J; bases not matched to a gene: 12. This CDR3 has 14 amino acids. The chain's CDR3 is CASGWVQGALPQHF. CDR3 coding DNA: TGTGCCAGCGGCTGGGTACAGGGGGCTCTTCCCCAGCATTTT.

As to this clone: The junction departs from germline at one end; a sequencing error may be responsible. The chain joins TRBV7-9 to TRBJ1-1; the D is unclear. Per the germline V gene, CDR1 is SEHNR and CDR2 is FQNEAQ (reference sequence). The CDR3 runs 12 residues. The chain's CDR3 is CSSSLELRPAFF. CDR3 nucleotides: TGTTCCAGCAGCTTGGAACTAAGACCAGCTTTCTTT.